Presented here are 23 T cell receptor beta chains from one specimen sequenced in a study of blood T cell repertoires in COVID-19. This table comes from immunoSEQ multiplex PCR, and its TCRdb copy is limited to in-frame clones, with some not included. The repertoire holds some 140,000 clones, with 79% as singletons. The sequencing input was peripheral blood. Receptors were obtained from a woman in her 70s with COVID-19, enrolled during active disease.

V usage is TRBV7-9 and J usage is TRBJ1-2; possible D gene TRBD1, 5 bases. Germline CDR1 SEHNR, CDR2 FQNEAQ (reference sequence). V lost 0 bases and J lost 6, with 8 bases in between. CDR3 length equals 13 residues. The CDR3 loop is CASSLASGNGYTF. In nucleotides, the CDR3 is TGTGCCAGCAGCTTAGCGTCAGGGAATGGCTACACCTTC.

The J gene is TRBJ2-5, the V gene TRBV2; 7 nucleotides agree with TRBD1. Germline V gives CDR1 SNHLY, CDR2 FYNNEI. CDR3 length: 15 amino acids. V trimming: 6 bases; J trimming: 1 base; junction bases outside the gene matches: 8. The CDR3 sequence is CASSPRTGGQETQYF. The CDR3 DNA is TGTGCCAGCAGCCCCCGGACAGGAGGCCAAGAGACCCAGTACTTC.

V is TRBV2 and J is TRBJ2-5; D is ambiguous. Trimming left V 10 bases short and J 3 bases short, with 15 bases between. Germline-derived CDR1 and CDR2 are SNHLY and FYNNEI. The CDR3 has 13 amino acids. This CDR3 is CATKLPAEETQYF. The CDR3 nucleotides are TGTGCCACCAAACTCCCGGCGGAAGAGACCCAGTACTTC.

In this sample, this clone turned up once. This sequence joins TRBV2 and TRBJ2-1; 9 bases fit TRBD2. The CDR3 sequence is 15 residues long. Germline trimming cut 6 bases from V and 7 bases from J; bases unmatched to any gene: 10. Germline values: CDR1 SNHLY, CDR2 FYNNEI. This chain's CDR3 is CASSQAGGFHNEQFF. The CDR3 coding sequence is TGTGCCAGCAGCCAAGCGGGGGGCTTTCATAATGAGCAGTTCTTC. The variable domain in full, completed from reference TRBV2 and TRBJ2-1, reads EPEVTQTPSHQVTQMGQEVILRCVPISNHLYFYWYRQILGQKVEFLVSFYNNEISEKSEIFDDQFSVERPDGSNFTLKIRSTKLEDSAMYFCASSQAGGFHNEQFFGPGTRLTVL.

In its sample, this clone was seen a few times. V is TRBV5-1 and J is TRBJ2-7; D is possibly TRBD1 (6 bases). The CDR3 loop spans 13 amino acids. The germline V gene has CDR1 SGHRS and CDR2 YFSETQ. V was pared by 0 bases and J by 7 bases, with 11 bases between. The CDR3 DNA reads TGCGCCAGCAGCTTGGACCCTGGACAGGAGCAGTACTTC. As protein: CASSLDPGQEQYF.

This clone has only one observation. This chain uses TRBV6-5 with TRBJ1-2; D perhaps matches TRBD1 (5 bases). In germline, CDR1 is MNHEY, CDR2 SVGAGI. The CDR3 is 13 residues long. V dropped 2 bases and J dropped 6 bases, with 10 bases sitting between them. In DNA form, the CDR3 reads TGTGCCAGCAGTTACAAGGGGTCCGATGGCTACACCTTC. Its translation: CASSYKGSDGYTF.

This chain links TRBV5-1 with TRBJ2-7, with 7 bases identical to TRBD1. This CDR3 has 15 amino acids. With 4 bases clipped from V and 0 bases from J, the junction kept 7 bases outside the gene matches. Germline CDR1 and CDR2: SGHRS and YFSETQ. CDR3 nucleotide sequence: TGCGCCAGCAGCACTAAACAGGGGACCTCCTACGAGCAGTACTTC. It specifies CASSTKQGTSYEQYF.

The genes are TRBV6-6 and TRBJ1-2, with D possibly matching TRBD1 (6 bases). Germline lookup yields CDR1 MNHNY and CDR2 SVGAGI (reference sequence). The CDR3 extends over 14 amino acids. Trimming removed 4 bases at V and 4 bases at J, with 13 bases between. CDR3: CASSSTGIGYGYTF. The CDR3 DNA is TGTGCCAGCAGTTCAACAGGGATAGGCTATGGCTACACCTTC.

This clone was counted between two and nine times. CDR3 nucleotides: TGTGCCAGTAGTATAGATAGGTGGAGAGGACAGAAATCAAAAAATGATCAGCCCCAGCATTTT. It encodes CASSIDRWRGQKSKNDQPQHF. This chain links TRBV19 with TRBJ1-5, with a weak D call TRBD1 (6 bases). CDR1 is LNHDA, CDR2 SQIVND, per germline (reference sequence). V was cut by 0 bases and J by 5 bases, with 29 bases left in between. The CDR3 length is 21 residues.

A word on this clone: The sample carries other DNA sequences with the same CDR3. The rearrangement links TRBV19 to TRBJ1-1; D possibly corresponds to TRBD1 (6 bases). This CDR3 has 14 amino acids. Germline CDR1 is LNHDA and CDR2 is SQIVND (reference sequence). V dropped 6 bases and J dropped 0 bases, with 11 bases sitting between them. The CDR3 protein is CASRGQDLNTEAFF. CDR3 DNA sequence: TGTGCCAGTAGGGGACAAGACTTGAACACTGAAGCTTTCTTT.

The chain joins TRBV19 to TRBJ2-5; possible D gene TRBD2, 5 bases. Per germline, CDR1 LNHDA and CDR2 SQIVND (reference sequence). V was pared by 2 bases and J by 2 bases, with 6 bases between. The CDR3 loop spans 13 amino acids. The CDR3 region is CASSITGQETQYF. CDR3 in DNA: TGTGCCAGTAGTATAACGGGGCAAGAGACCCAGTACTTC.

The V gene is TRBV28, the J gene TRBJ1-2; 8 nucleotides match TRBD1. Germline V gives CDR1 MDHEN, CDR2 SYDVKM. J was trimmed by 2 bases and V by 6 bases; bases with no gene match: 5. This CDR3 contains 14 residues. CDR3 sequence (DNA): TGTGCCAGCAGGCGACAGGGGTCGAACTATGGCTACACCTTC. Translated, it gives CASRRQGSNYGYTF.

This clone showed up just once. CDR3 loop: CASMAPDSYGYTF. The CDR3 DNA reads TGTGCCAGCATGGCACCCGATTCGTATGGCTACACCTTC. V gene TRBV11-2 combines with J gene TRBJ1-2; D remains unclear. The CDR3 contains 13 residues. Germline loops: CDR1 SGHAT, CDR2 FQNNGV. Trimming pared 7 bases from V and 5 bases from J, leaving 14 bases between.

The gene calls are TRBV3-1 (or the pseudogene TRBV3-2) and TRBJ1-2; possible D gene TRBD1, 5 bases. There are 13 residues in the CDR3. From germline, CDR1 is LGHDT and CDR2 YNNKEL (reference sequence). Trimming shortened V by 0 bases and J by 11 bases, and 13 bases separated the two germline ends. The CDR3 coding sequence is TGTGCCAGCAGCCAAGAAGGGGCAAGACGGTACACCTTC. This sequence encodes CASSQEGARRYTF.

The chain links TRBV11-2 to TRBJ1-5; the D gene is possibly TRBD1 (5 bases). The CDR3 runs to 14 residues. Germline loops: CDR1 SGHAT, CDR2 FQNNGV. Trimming took 5 bases from V and 0 from J, leaving 8 bases between them. The CDR3 DNA reads as TGTGCCAGCAGCCCCGACAGTAGCAATCAGCCCCAGCATTTT. Amino acids: CASSPDSSNQPQHF.

The count of this clone is one. The chain joins TRBV27 to TRBJ1-1; D gene ambiguous. Germline lookup yields CDR1 MNHEY and CDR2 SMNVEV (reference sequence). Trimming took off 6 bases at V and 1 base at J, with 9 bases between the two ends. This CDR3 contains 13 residues. The CDR3 DNA is TGTGCCAGCAGGGGGAGAGGGAACACTGAAGCTTTCTTT. Its protein product is CASRGRGNTEAFF.

V is TRBV6-2 or TRBV6-3 and J is TRBJ2-1; a possible D gene is TRBD1 (6 bases). The CDR3 is 16 amino acids. Trimming cost V 2 bases and J 6 bases, with 17 bases left between them. Per germline, CDR1 MNHEY and CDR2 SVGEGT. The CDR3 spells CASSYLLAGAGNEQFF. Here the CDR3 DNA reads TGTGCCAGCAGTTACCTCTTGGCAGGGGCGGGCAATGAGCAGTTCTTC.

The chain combines TRBV6-2 or TRBV6-3 with TRBJ2-7, with no clear D. Germline CDR1 and CDR2: MNHEY and SVGEGT. The CDR3 spans 11 residues. V was shortened by 5 bases and J by 3 bases, with 5 bases between the two germline ends. CDR3 amino acids: CASSLRYEQYF. DNA of the CDR3: TGTGCCAGCAGTCTCCGCTACGAGCAGTACTTC.

The chain uses TRBV19 and TRBJ1-4; 9 nucleotides align to TRBD1. Per germline, CDR1 LNHDA and CDR2 SQIVND (reference sequence). Trimming took 4 bases from V and 0 from J; bases not matched to a gene: 6. The CDR3 totals 17 residues. The CDR3 is CASSSPGQGSTNEKLFF. For the CDR3, the DNA is TGTGCCAGTAGTAGCCCGGGACAGGGCTCAACTAATGAAAAACTGTTTTTT.

This clone was counted once. The V call is TRBV27, the J call TRBJ1-3, with unresolved D. The CDR3 totals 14 residues. CDR1 and CDR2 from the germline V gene are MNHEY and SMNVEV (reference sequence). The germline V and J ends were trimmed by 6 bases and 0 bases, with 9 bases remaining between them. The DNA for the CDR3 is TGTGCCAGCAGAGACATCTCCTCTGGAAACACCATATATTTT. This encodes CASRDISSGNTIYF.

The rearrangement uses TRBV6-2 or TRBV6-3 and TRBJ1-2; no firm D call. Trimming removed 2 bases from V and 5 bases from J, with 15 bases in between. The germline CDR1 and CDR2 sequences are MNHEY and SVGEGT. CDR3 size: 15 residues. The CDR3 nucleotides are TGTGCCAGCAGTTACCCCGCCGGCGAACTATATGGCTACACCTTC. Its protein is CASSYPAGELYGYTF.

The chain uses TRBV3-1 (or the pseudogene TRBV3-2) and TRBJ1-4, with a possible D match to TRBD1 (6 bases). The CDR3 consists of 14 residues. The germline V and J ends were trimmed by 5 bases and 10 bases, with 17 bases remaining between them. The germline V gene has CDR1 LGHDT and CDR2 YNNKEL (reference sequence). The CDR3 spells CASSGDPRGGKLFF. CDR3 in DNA: TGTGCCAGCAGCGGCGACCCGAGGGGGGGAAAACTGTTTTTT.

This clone came up a few times. V is TRBV27 and J is TRBJ2-7; 7 bases line up with TRBD2. This CDR3 is built from 14 residues. The germline CDR1 and CDR2 sequences are MNHEY and SMNVEV (reference sequence). Trimming removed 6 bases from V and 1 base from J; junction bases left unmatched: 6. This CDR3 reads CASRTGTTSYEQYF. The CDR3 DNA reads TGTGCCAGCAGGACCGGGACTACTTCCTACGAGCAGTACTTC.